One sample yielded the 19 T cell receptor beta chains listed below, sequenced in a study of cytomegalovirus exposure and HLA in healthy donors. PCR was performed using 60 Vbeta and 13 Jbeta primers. Generated by immunoSEQ multiplex PCR, the TCRdb table keeps only in-frame clones and is missing some. The sample gives around 100,000 clones, 76% of which show up once; about a tenth is in the top ten. Sequencing was performed on PBMCs. The receptor set was obtained from a woman younger than 30 in good health and CMV-seropositive.

This chain uses TRBV2 with TRBJ1-4; possible D gene TRBD1, 5 bases. The CDR3 totals 14 residues. Germline assignment: CDR1 SNHLY and CDR2 FYNNEI. Trimming left V 3 bases short and J 8 bases short, with 13 bases between. Here the CDR3 reads CASSDPQGWEKLFF. The CDR3 DNA follows: TGTGCCAGCAGTGATCCGCAGGGATGGGAAAAACTGTTTTTT.

This clone was observed a single time. The chain joins TRBV27 to TRBJ2-2; D perhaps matches TRBD1 (7 bases). CDR1 is MNHEY, CDR2 SMNVEV, per germline (reference sequence). The V end was cut by 2 bases, the J end by 6 bases, with 16 bases between. This CDR3 comprises 16 residues. In nucleotides, the CDR3 is TGTGCCAGCAGTTTAAGGGGTCTCAGGGGGGCCGGGGAGCTGTTTTTT. It specifies CASSLRGLRGAGELFF.

This chain joins TRBV7-9 and TRBJ1-2, with D tentatively TRBD1 (6 bases). V was shortened by 8 bases and J by 1 base, with 20 bases between the two germline ends. CDR3 size: 16 residues. Germline CDR1 is SEHNR and CDR2 is FQNEAQ (reference sequence). This chain's CDR3 is CASGGAGDPFNYGYTF. The CDR3 DNA follows: TGTGCCAGCGGGGGGGCAGGGGACCCCTTTAACTATGGCTACACCTTC. Variable domain in full (rest from reference TRBV7-9 and TRBJ1-2): DTGVSQNPRHKITKRGQNVTFRCDPISEHNRLYWYRQTLGQGPEFLTYFQNEAQLEKSRLLSDRFSAERPKGSFSTLEIQRTEQGDSAMYLCASGGAGDPFNYGYTFGSGTRLTVV.

V is TRBV13 and J is TRBJ1-2; D ambiguous. Germline V gene lookup returns CDR1 PRHDT and CDR2 FYEKMQ (reference sequence). CDR3 length: 16 residues. The V gene lost 0 bases and the J gene lost 2 bases, with 13 bases spanning the gap. The CDR3 spells CASSLGQEGLNYGYTF. In DNA form, the CDR3 reads TGTGCCAGCAGCTTAGGCCAGGAAGGACTCAACTATGGCTACACCTTC.

The rearrangement uses TRBV5-4 and TRBJ2-7; TRBD2 agrees at 9 bases. Germline V gives CDR1 SGHNT, CDR2 YYREEE (reference sequence). The CDR3 length is 14 residues. The V segment lost 4 bases and the J segment 0 bases; nucleotides outside the gene matches: 2. CDR3: CASSEGLASYEQYF. For the CDR3, the DNA is TGTGCCAGCAGCGAGGGACTAGCCTCCTACGAGCAGTACTTC.

The chain combines TRBV19 with TRBJ1-6; D uncertain. This CDR3 region has 13 residues. V was trimmed by 3 bases and J by 9 bases, leaving 9 bases between them. CDR1 and CDR2 from the germline V gene are LNHDA and SQIVND (reference sequence). CDR3 protein: CASSMLTLSPLHF. In nucleotides, the CDR3 is TGTGCCAGTAGTATGCTGACACTTTCACCCCTCCACTTT.

This clone was detected only a few times. This chain uses TRBV15 with TRBJ2-5, with TRBD2 as a possible D gene (7 bases). The V end was cut by 1 base, the J end by 5 bases, with 14 bases between. Per the germline V gene, CDR1 is LNHNV and CDR2 is YYDKDF (reference sequence). The CDR3 runs to 15 residues. CDR3 in DNA: TGTGCCACCAGCAGAGGGGGGGGCGCCGGGGAGACCCAGTACTTC. Translating gives CATSRGGGAGETQYF.

The rearrangement links TRBV4-2 to TRBJ2-6; TRBD2 matches 12 bases. The length of the CDR3 is 20 residues. Germline V gives CDR1 LGHNA, CDR2 YNFKEQ. V gave up 0 bases and J gave up 4 bases; unmatched junction bases: 10. CDR3 DNA: TGTGCCAGCAGCCAAGATGGGCTAGCGGGAGGGACTCTGGGGGCCAACGTCCTGACTTTC. Amino acids: CASSQDGLAGGTLGANVLTF.

This clone was counted between two and nine times. The chain's CDR3 is CASGGGRNYGYTF. The CDR3 nucleotides are TGCGCCTCTGGGGGGGGCCGCAACTATGGCTACACCTTC. The J gene is TRBJ1-2, the V gene TRBV23-1; tentatively, D is TRBD1 (6 bases). TRBV23-1 is marked as an open reading frame, function uncertain. Between the trimmed V and J ends, which lost 11 bases and 2 bases, there was a span of 15 bases. The CDR3 is 13 residues long.

The rearrangement links TRBV7-8 to TRBJ2-1; 8 bases are a match to TRBD1. The CDR3 spans 15 residues. The germline V gene encodes CDR1 SGHVS and CDR2 FQNEAQ. Unmatched junction bases numbered 10, after V lost 4 bases and J lost 8 bases. CDR3 sequence: CASSSTIRTGHEQFF. The CDR3 DNA is TGTGCCAGCAGCTCAACGATCCGGACAGGGCATGAGCAGTTCTTC.

This clone occurred once. J is TRBJ2-5 and V is TRBV19, with 7 bases matching TRBD2. This CDR3 has 14 amino acids. Germline V CDR1 and CDR2: LNHDA, SQIVND (reference sequence). Trimming took 2 bases from V and 5 from J; bases not matched to a gene: 5. The CDR3 spells CASSIMVGGETQYF. The CDR3 nucleotides are TGTGCCAGTAGTATAATGGTGGGAGGGGAGACCCAGTACTTC.

The V gene is TRBV5-1, the J gene TRBJ2-5; 14 bases match TRBD2. The CDR3 consists of 17 residues. J was trimmed by 4 bases and V by 4 bases; bases with no gene match: 9. Germline CDR1 SGHRS, CDR2 YFSETQ. The CDR3 DNA reads as TGCGCCAGCAGCCCAGGACTAGCGGGGGGACGGGGAGAGACCCAGTACTTC. It specifies CASSPGLAGGRGETQYF. The complete variable domain, with remaining parts taken from reference TRBV5-1 and TRBJ2-5, reads KAGVTQTPRYLIKTRGQQVTLSCSPISGHRSVSWYQQTPGQGLQFLFEYFSETQRNKGNFPGRFSGRQFSNSRSEMNVSTLELGDSALYLCASSPGLAGGRGETQYFGPGTRLLVL.

J is TRBJ2-1 and V is TRBV7-3; perhaps TRBD1 as D (5 bases). Germline CDR1 and CDR2: SGHTA and FQGTGA. This CDR3 comprises 13 residues. V lost 5 bases and J 6 bases, leaving 11 bases between the germline ends. The chain's CDR3 is CASSATGFNEQFF. The DNA for the CDR3 is TGTGCCAGCAGCGCAACAGGTTTCAATGAGCAGTTCTTC.

The CDR3 region is CASSLSTGYYGYTF. The DNA of the CDR3 is TGCGCCAGCAGCTTGTCCACAGGGTACTATGGCTACACCTTC. The chain links TRBV5-1 to TRBJ1-2; a weak D match, TRBD1 (6 bases). Germline V gene data show CDR1 as SGHRS and CDR2 as YFSETQ. Deletions cut 1 base from V and 3 bases from J, with 10 bases between. The length of the CDR3 is 14 residues.

This clone was seen once. The rearrangement uses TRBV6-5 and TRBJ1-1; D gene ambiguous. V lost 5 bases to trimming and J lost 6 bases, with 10 bases between them. Germline CDR1 is MNHEY and CDR2 is SVGAGI. The CDR3 spans 12 residues. In nucleotides, the CDR3 is TGTGCCAGCAGTACCTTCGGTGCTGAAGCTTTCTTT. Protein product: CASSTFGAEAFF.

The V call is TRBV5-1, the J call TRBJ2-1, with D perhaps matching TRBD2 (5 bases). Per germline, CDR1 SGHRS and CDR2 YFSETQ. The CDR3 loop spans 15 amino acids. Trimming took off 6 bases at V and 7 bases at J, with 20 bases between the two ends. CDR3 coding DNA: TGCGCCAGCAAACTCACTAGAGCCTCGGGGAATGAGCAGTTCTTC. Translation gives CASKLTRASGNEQFF.

The V gene is TRBV19, the J gene TRBJ2-1; TRBD2 aligns across 7 bases. The germline V gene has CDR1 LNHDA and CDR2 SQIVND (reference sequence). CDR3 size: 15 residues. The V segment lost 1 base and the J segment 1 base; nucleotides outside the gene matches: 1. For the CDR3, the DNA is TGTGCCAGTAGTATAGGACTAGCTTCCTACAATGAGCAGTTCTTC. Translated: CASSIGLASYNEQFF.

J is TRBJ1-2 and V is TRBV7-2; the match to TRBD1 covers 9 bases. Germline CDR1 and CDR2: SGHTA and FQGNSA. Trimming removed 4 bases from V and 7 bases from J; junction bases left unmatched: 7. The CDR3 runs 14 residues. This chain's CDR3 is CASSSFRDRVGYTF. The CDR3 DNA sequence: TGTGCCAGCAGCTCCTTCCGGGACAGGGTTGGCTACACCTTC. Full variable domain (missing parts from reference TRBV7-2 and TRBJ1-2): GAGVSQSPSNKVTEKGKDVELRCDPISGHTALYWYRQSLGQGLEFLIYFQGNSAPDKSGLPSDRFSAERTGGSVSTLTIQRTQQEDSAVYLCASSSFRDRVGYTFGSGTRLTVV.

V usage is TRBV4-1 and J usage is TRBJ2-5, with 9 bases identical to TRBD2. This CDR3 has 18 amino acids. CDR1 and CDR2 (germline): MGHRA, YSYEKL. The V segment lost 1 base and the J segment 4 bases; nucleotides outside the gene matches: 13. CDR3 in amino acids: CASSQVFQRGAVPETQYF. The DNA for the CDR3 is TGCGCCAGCAGCCAAGTATTTCAGCGGGGGGCCGTTCCAGAGACCCAGTACTTC.